A single sample gave rise to the 6 T cell receptor beta chains below, sequenced in a study of blood T cell repertoires in COVID-19. Measured with immunoSEQ multiplex PCR; TCRdb has only the in-frame clones, and not every one. The sample has 95,000 to 150,000 clones, around 77% seen once; the top ten hold 16%. The sample consisted of peripheral blood. Receptors originate from a man aged 60 to 75 with active or convalescent COVID-19.

The chain uses TRBV30 and TRBJ1-2, with 8 bases aligning to TRBD1. With 2 bases clipped from V and 8 bases from J, the junction kept 7 bases outside the gene matches. This CDR3 region has 13 residues. Looked up from germline, CDR1 is GTSNPN and CDR2 is SVGIG (reference sequence). The CDR3 sequence: CAWSTQGAGGYTF. CDR3 bases: TGTGCCTGGAGTACCCAGGGGGCGGGCGGCTACACCTTC.

V is TRBV6-1 and J is TRBJ1-5, with a possible D match to TRBD1 (6 bases). CDR1 and CDR2 from the germline V gene are MNHNS and SASEGT. The CDR3 has 18 amino acids. Trimming cost V 3 bases and J 6 bases, with 24 bases left between them. This CDR3 is CASSDQTGGEWASQPQHF. The CDR3 nucleotides read TGTGCCAGCAGTGACCAGACAGGAGGCGAATGGGCAAGTCAGCCCCAGCATTTT.

The V and J genes are TRBV18 and TRBJ2-1; maybe TRBD1 (6 bases). The CDR3 has 17 amino acids. V lost 3 bases, J lost 0 bases, and 15 bases lay in between. From germline, CDR1 is KGHSH and CDR2 LQKENI. The CDR3 is CASSPIQGSGSYNEQFF. As DNA, the CDR3 is TGTGCCAGCTCACCTATACAGGGATCGGGCTCCTACAATGAGCAGTTCTTC.

The rearrangement uses TRBV24-1 and TRBJ1-2; 10 bases match TRBD1. Germline lookup yields CDR1 KGHDR and CDR2 SFDVKD. CDR3 size: 14 residues. The J segment lost 8 bases and the V segment lost 5 bases, leaving 7 bases of the junction unmatched. CDR3 amino acids: CATSAGQGDRGYTF. The CDR3 nucleotides read TGTGCCACCAGTGCAGGACAGGGGGATCGGGGCTACACCTTC.

This clone is medium-sized in the sample. The rearrangement joins TRBV5-1 to TRBJ2-2, with 8 bases matching TRBD2. J was trimmed by 0 bases and V by 0 bases; bases with no gene match: 4. The CDR3 consists of 17 residues. Germline CDR1 SGHRS, CDR2 YFSETQ. CDR3 sequence reads: CASSLGLAPANTGELFF. CDR3 nucleotides: TGCGCCAGCAGCTTGGGACTAGCGCCAGCGAACACCGGGGAGCTGTTTTTT.

The V and J genes are TRBV2 and TRBJ1-5; the D gene is possibly TRBD1 (5 bases). CDR1 and CDR2 from the germline V gene are SNHLY and FYNNEI. V lost 4 bases and J 6 bases, leaving 16 bases between the germline ends. The CDR3 is made up of 15 amino acids. CDR3 region: CASSGSMTRGQPQHF. Here the CDR3 DNA reads TGTGCCAGCAGTGGTTCGATGACAAGGGGTCAGCCCCAGCATTTT.